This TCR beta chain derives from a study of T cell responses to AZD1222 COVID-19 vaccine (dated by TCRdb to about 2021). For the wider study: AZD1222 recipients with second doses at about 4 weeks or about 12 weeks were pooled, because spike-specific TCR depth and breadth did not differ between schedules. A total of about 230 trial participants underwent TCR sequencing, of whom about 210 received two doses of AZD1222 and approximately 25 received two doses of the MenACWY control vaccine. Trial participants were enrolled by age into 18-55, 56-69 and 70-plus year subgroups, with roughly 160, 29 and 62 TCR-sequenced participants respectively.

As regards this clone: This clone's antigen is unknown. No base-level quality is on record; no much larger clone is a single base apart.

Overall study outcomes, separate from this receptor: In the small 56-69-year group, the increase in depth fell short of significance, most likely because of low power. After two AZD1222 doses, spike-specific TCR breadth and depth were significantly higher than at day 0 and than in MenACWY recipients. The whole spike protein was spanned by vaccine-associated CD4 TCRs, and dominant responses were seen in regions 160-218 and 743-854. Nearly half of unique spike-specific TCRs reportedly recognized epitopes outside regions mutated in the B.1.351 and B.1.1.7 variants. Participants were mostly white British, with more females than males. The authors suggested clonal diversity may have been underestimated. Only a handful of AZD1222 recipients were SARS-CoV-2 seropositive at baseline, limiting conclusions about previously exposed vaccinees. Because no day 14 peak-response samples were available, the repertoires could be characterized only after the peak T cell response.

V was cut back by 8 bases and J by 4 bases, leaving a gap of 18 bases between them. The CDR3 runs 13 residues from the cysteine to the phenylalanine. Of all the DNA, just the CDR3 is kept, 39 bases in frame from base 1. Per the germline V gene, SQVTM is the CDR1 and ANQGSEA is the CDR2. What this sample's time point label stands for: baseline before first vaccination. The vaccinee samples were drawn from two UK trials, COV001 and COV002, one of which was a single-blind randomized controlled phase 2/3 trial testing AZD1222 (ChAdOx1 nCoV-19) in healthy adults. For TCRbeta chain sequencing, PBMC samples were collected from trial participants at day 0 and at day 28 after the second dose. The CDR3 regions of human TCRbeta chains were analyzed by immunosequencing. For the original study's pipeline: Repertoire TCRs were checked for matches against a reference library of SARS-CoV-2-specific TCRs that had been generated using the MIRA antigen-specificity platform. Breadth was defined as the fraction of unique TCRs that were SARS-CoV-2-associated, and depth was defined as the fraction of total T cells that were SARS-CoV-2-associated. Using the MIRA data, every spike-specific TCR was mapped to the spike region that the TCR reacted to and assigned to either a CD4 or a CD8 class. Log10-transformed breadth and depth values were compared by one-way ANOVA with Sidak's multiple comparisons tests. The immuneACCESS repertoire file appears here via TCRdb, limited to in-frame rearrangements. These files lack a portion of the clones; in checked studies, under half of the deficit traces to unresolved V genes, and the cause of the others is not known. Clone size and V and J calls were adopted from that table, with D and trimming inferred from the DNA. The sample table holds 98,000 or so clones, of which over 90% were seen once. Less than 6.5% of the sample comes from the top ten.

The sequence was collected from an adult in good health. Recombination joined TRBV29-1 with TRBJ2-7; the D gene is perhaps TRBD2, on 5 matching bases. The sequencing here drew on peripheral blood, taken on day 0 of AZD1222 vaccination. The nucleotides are TGCAGCCTCCGATGGGCAACGGGGTACGAGCAGTACTTC. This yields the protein CSLRWATGYEQYF.